This entry lists 10 T cell receptor beta chains sequenced from one sample in a study of early T cells in non-severe SARS-CoV-2 infection. MiXCR, applied by TCRdb to the 5' RACE reads, yields one record per CDR3 protein. The sample contains about 20,000 distinct CDR3 sequences, about 4.4% of which appear only once. Sequenced input: whole blood. Receptor source: an adult who was a healthcare worker with PCR-confirmed SARS-CoV-2 infection or an uninfected control (not recorded which).

By share, this clonotype counts as medium-sized. The chain carries TRBV20-1 and TRBJ2-1; 8 bases fit TRBD2. The CDR3 covers 15 residues. V gave up 0 bases and J gave up 0 bases; unmatched junction bases: 1. The germline CDR1 and CDR2 sequences are DFQATT and SNEGSKA (reference sequence). The CDR3 protein is CSAREGTSSYNEQFF. The CDR3 DNA reads as TGCAGTGCTAGAGAGGGGACTAGCTCCTACAATGAGCAGTTCTTC.

Ten or more counts support this clonotype. The V call is TRBV5-1, the J call TRBJ2-3; D gene unclear. V was pared by 0 bases and J by 1 base, with 12 bases between. There are 16 residues in the CDR3. Germline-derived CDR1 and CDR2 are SGHRS and YFSETQ. The CDR3 protein is CASSLGRLAGTDTQYF. DNA of the CDR3: TGCGCCAGCAGCTTGGGCCGGCTCGCAGGCACAGATACGCAGTATTTT.

There are many counts of this clonotype. This chain uses TRBV11-3 with TRBJ1-5; D possibly corresponds to TRBD1 (6 bases). The CDR3 is made up of 16 amino acids. Per germline, CDR1 SGHNT and CDR2 YENEEA. V was clipped by 3 bases and J by 3 bases, with 15 bases between them. The CDR3 spells CASSLDSTGLNQPQHF. The CDR3 region has the DNA TGTGCCAGCAGCTTGGATTCGACAGGTCTCAATCAGCCCCAGCATTTT. Complete variable domain (other parts from reference TRBV11-3 and TRBJ1-5): EAGVVQSPRYKIIEKKQPVAFWCNPISGHNTLYWYLQNLGQGPELLIRYENEEAVDDSQLPKDRFSAERLKGVDSTLKIQPAELGDSAVYLCASSLDSTGLNQPQHFGDGTRLSIL.

This clonotype was counted many times. The rearrangement joins TRBV5-1 to TRBJ2-2; TRBD1 might be the D (5 bases). Trimming shortened V by 1 base and J by 3 bases, and 7 bases separated the two germline ends. Germline V lookup: CDR1 SGHRS, CDR2 YFSETQ. CDR3 length equals 14 residues. The CDR3 here is CASSLSGYTGELFF. As DNA, the CDR3 is TGCGCCAGCAGCTTGTCAGGGTACACCGGGGAGCTGTTTTTT.

This clonotype was detected a few times. The V and J genes are TRBV19 and TRBJ2-4; 9 nucleotides match TRBD2. V was pared by 3 bases and J by 5 bases, with 2 bases of the junction left unmatched. CDR1 is LNHDA, CDR2 SQIVND, per germline (reference sequence). The CDR3 is 14 residues long. The CDR3 nucleotides are TGTGCCAGTAGTATCGGCGGGGGGGAAAACATTCAGTACTTC. This translates into CASSIGGGENIQYF.

This clonotype showed up many times. The CDR3 nucleotides read TGCGCCAGCAGTGCTGACACCAGGGGAGGCTACACCTTC. It translates to CASSADTRGGYTF. This chain links TRBV10-2 with TRBJ1-2; the D gene is possibly TRBD1 (6 bases). CDR1 WSHSY and CDR2 SAAADI come from the germline V gene. V lost 4 bases, J lost 8 bases, and 14 bases lay in between. CDR3 length equals 13 residues.

This clonotype counts as medium-sized. The chain joins TRBV28 to TRBJ2-3, with TRBD1 matching 7 bases. Trimming at V came to 5 bases and at J to 5 bases, leaving 13 bases not matched to a gene. Germline V gives CDR1 MDHEN, CDR2 SYDVKM. The CDR3 length is 16 residues. This chain's CDR3 is CASSVGTARLEDTQYF. The CDR3 DNA reads TGTGCCAGCAGTGTAGGGACAGCCCGACTCGAAGATACGCAGTATTTT.

This clonotype is judged medium-sized. The chain has TRBV2 and TRBJ2-3; 9 bases align to TRBD1. The CDR3 is 15 residues long. CDR1 is SNHLY and CDR2 is FYNNEI in the germline V gene. The J segment lost 2 bases and the V segment lost 6 bases, leaving 6 bases of the junction unmatched. The CDR3 loop is CASSPTGGLTDTQYF. The CDR3 DNA follows: TGTGCCAGCAGCCCGACAGGGGGGCTCACAGATACGCAGTATTTT.

This clonotype has a count of ten or more. The rearrangement joins TRBV20-1 to TRBJ2-7, with a tentative D call TRBD1 (5 bases). V was trimmed by 0 bases and J by 0 bases, leaving 12 bases between them. The CDR3 has 15 residues. Germline loops: CDR1 DFQATT, CDR2 SNEGSKA (reference sequence). The CDR3 DNA reads TGCAGTGCTAGAGATTGGGGCAGGGACTCCTACGAGCAGTACTTC. Encoded protein: CSARDWGRDSYEQYF.

There are a few counts of this clonotype. The chain joins TRBV20-1 to TRBJ2-1; D gene uncertain. CDR3 length equals 15 residues. The V and J ends lost 1 base and 7 bases respectively, with 17 bases between them. Germline V gene lookup returns CDR1 DFQATT and CDR2 SNEGSKA (reference sequence). The CDR3 DNA reads as TGCAGTGCTAGAGCTAGGCCAATTTCATTTAATGAGCAGTTCTTC. Amino acids: CSARARPISFNEQFF.